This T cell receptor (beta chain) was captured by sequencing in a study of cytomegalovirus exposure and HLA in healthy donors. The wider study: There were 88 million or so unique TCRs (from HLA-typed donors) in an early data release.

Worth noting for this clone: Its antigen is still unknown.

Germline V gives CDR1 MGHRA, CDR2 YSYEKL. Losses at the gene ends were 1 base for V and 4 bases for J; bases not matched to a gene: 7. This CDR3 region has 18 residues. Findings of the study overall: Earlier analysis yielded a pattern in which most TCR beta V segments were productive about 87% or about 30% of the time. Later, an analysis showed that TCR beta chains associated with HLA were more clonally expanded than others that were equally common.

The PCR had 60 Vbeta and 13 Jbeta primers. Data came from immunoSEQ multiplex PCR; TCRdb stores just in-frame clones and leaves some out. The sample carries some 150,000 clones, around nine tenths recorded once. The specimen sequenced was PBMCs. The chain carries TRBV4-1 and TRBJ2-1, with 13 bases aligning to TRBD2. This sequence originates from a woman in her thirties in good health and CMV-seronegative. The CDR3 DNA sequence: TGCGCCAGCAGCCAAGCCGGACTAGCGGGAGTGTATTACAATGAGCAGTTCTTC. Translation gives CASSQAGLAGVYYNEQFF.